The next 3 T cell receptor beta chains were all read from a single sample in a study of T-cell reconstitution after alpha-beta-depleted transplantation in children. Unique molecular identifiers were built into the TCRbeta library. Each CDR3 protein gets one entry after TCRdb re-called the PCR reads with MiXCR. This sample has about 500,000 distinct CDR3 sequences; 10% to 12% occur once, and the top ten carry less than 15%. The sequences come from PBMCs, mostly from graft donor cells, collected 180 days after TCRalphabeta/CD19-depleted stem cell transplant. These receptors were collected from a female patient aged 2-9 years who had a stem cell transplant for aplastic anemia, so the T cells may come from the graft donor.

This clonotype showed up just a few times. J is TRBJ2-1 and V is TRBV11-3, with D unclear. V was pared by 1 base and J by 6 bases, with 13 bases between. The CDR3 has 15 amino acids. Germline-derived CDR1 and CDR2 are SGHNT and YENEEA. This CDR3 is CASSLAAALTNEQFF. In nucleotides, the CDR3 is TGTGCCAGCAGCTTAGCCGCTGCCTTGACCAATGAGCAGTTCTTC.

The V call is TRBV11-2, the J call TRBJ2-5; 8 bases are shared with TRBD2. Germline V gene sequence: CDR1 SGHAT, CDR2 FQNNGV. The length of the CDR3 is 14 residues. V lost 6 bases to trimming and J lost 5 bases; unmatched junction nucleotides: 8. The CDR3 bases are TGTGCCAGCAGTCGAACCGGGGGGGTGGAGACCCAGTACTTC. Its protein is CASSRTGGVETQYF.

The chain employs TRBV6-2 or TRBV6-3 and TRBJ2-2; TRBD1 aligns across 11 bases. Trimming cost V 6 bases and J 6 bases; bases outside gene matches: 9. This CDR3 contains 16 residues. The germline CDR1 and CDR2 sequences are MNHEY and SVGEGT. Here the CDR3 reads CASSRLGQGAAGELFF. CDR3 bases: TGTGCCAGCAGCCGACTCGGACAGGGGGCAGCCGGGGAGCTGTTTTTT.